Listed here are 24 T cell receptor beta chains from one sample, sequenced in a study of cytomegalovirus exposure and HLA in healthy donors. 60 Vbeta and 13 Jbeta primers were used in PCR. Profiling relied on immunoSEQ multiplex PCR, and the TCRdb table lists in-frame clones only, not all of them. The data contain tens of thousands of clones, around 76% of them seen just once; the ten biggest clones take up approximately 21%. The sample comprised PBMCs. All receptors derive from a woman in her twenties or thirties in good health and CMV-seropositive.

The rearrangement joins TRBV28 to TRBJ2-7, with D possibly TRBD1 on 6 matching bases. This CDR3 comprises 12 residues. CDR1 is MDHEN and CDR2 is SYDVKM in the germline V gene. The ends were cut back, 6 bases at V and 6 bases at J, with 12 bases in the middle. CDR3 in DNA: TGTGCCAGCAGCACCCGGGACACCGAGCAGTACTTC. Translation gives CASSTRDTEQYF.

The gene calls are TRBV7-9 and TRBJ2-5; 9 bases match TRBD1. After removal of 5 bases from V and 3 bases from J, the junction contained 4 bases not matched to a gene. This CDR3 has 14 residues. Germline CDR1 and CDR2: SEHNR and FQNEAQ (reference sequence). The CDR3 loop is CASSLGQGKETQYF. The CDR3 coding sequence is TGTGCCAGCAGCCTAGGACAGGGGAAAGAGACCCAGTACTTC.

This clone appeared a few times. The rearrangement links TRBV29-1 to TRBJ2-7; TRBD1 matches 9 bases. The ends lost 4 bases at V and 6 bases at J; junction bases unmatched: 7. CDR1 is SQVTM, CDR2 ANQGSEA, per germline. The CDR3 is 13 amino acids. The CDR3 nucleotides read TGCAGCGTTGGAGGACAGGGGTTCGGCGAGCAGTACTTC. Protein product: CSVGGQGFGEQYF.

The V and J genes are TRBV2 and TRBJ2-4, with a weak D call TRBD1 (6 bases). The CDR3 has 19 residues. CDR1 is SNHLY and CDR2 is FYNNEI in the germline V gene. Trimming removed 3 bases from V and 0 bases from J, with 21 bases in between. The CDR3 reads CASSDPPGASLLAKNIQYF. As DNA, the CDR3 is TGTGCCAGCAGTGATCCCCCAGGGGCCTCGCTCTTAGCCAAAAACATTCAGTACTTC.

V is TRBV4-2 and J is TRBJ2-2; D is possibly TRBD2 (6 bases). V was cut by 2 bases and J by 6 bases, with 7 bases left in between. CDR1 and CDR2 (germline): LGHNA, YNFKEQ. The CDR3 extends over 13 amino acids. The CDR3: CASSQSGPGELFF. CDR3 sequence (DNA): TGTGCCAGCAGCCAAAGCGGGCCCGGGGAGCTGTTTTTT.

DNA for the CDR3: TGTGCCAGCAGCTTAGCGTGGGAGGCTGAAGCTTTCTTT. Protein product: CASSLAWEAEAFF. The rearrangement links TRBV7-2 to TRBJ1-1; D remains unclear. The germline V gene encodes CDR1 SGHTA and CDR2 FQGNSA. V shed 0 bases and J shed 6 bases, with 8 bases lying between them. The CDR3 has 13 residues.

V usage is TRBV7-9 and J usage is TRBJ2-2; tentative D call: TRBD1 (5 bases). There are 14 residues in the CDR3. Per the germline V gene, CDR1 is SEHNR and CDR2 is FQNEAQ (reference sequence). V lost 5 bases to trimming and J lost 0 bases, with 7 bases between them. This CDR3 reads CASSTTANTGELFF. The CDR3 coding sequence is TGTGCCAGCAGCACGACAGCGAACACCGGGGAGCTGTTTTTT.

The rearrangement uses TRBV28 and TRBJ2-3; 7 nucleotides agree with TRBD2. The V and J ends lost 7 bases and 5 bases, in that order; junction bases with no gene match: 9. Germline V CDR1 and CDR2: MDHEN, SYDVKM. The CDR3 covers 14 residues. The CDR3 protein is CASNGGSSGDTQYF. The DNA for the CDR3 is TGTGCCAGCAACGGCGGGAGTAGCGGAGATACGCAGTATTTT.

The J gene is TRBJ2-7, the V gene TRBV5-1; no firm D call. This CDR3 has 14 residues. The germline gives CDR1 SGHRS, CDR2 YFSETQ. V was trimmed by 2 bases and J by 3 bases, leaving 12 bases between them. CDR3 bases: TGCGCCAGCAGCTTTGCGGCTAGTAGCTACGAGCAGTACTTC. Amino acids: CASSFAASSYEQYF. The variable domain in full, with the rest retrieved from reference TRBV5-1 and TRBJ2-7, is KAGVTQTPRYLIKTRGQQVTLSCSPISGHRSVSWYQQTPGQGLQFLFEYFSETQRNKGNFPGRFSGRQFSNSRSEMNVSTLELGDSALYLCASSFAASSYEQYFGPGTRLTVT.

This clone was found a few times. The gene calls are TRBV6-1 and TRBJ1-3; D ambiguous. Germline V lookup: CDR1 MNHNS, CDR2 SASEGT. The ends were cut back, 6 bases at V and 0 bases at J, with 12 bases in the middle. The CDR3 runs to 15 residues. The CDR3 spells CASSRESPSGNTIYF. In DNA form, the CDR3 reads TGTGCCAGCAGCCGGGAGAGCCCCTCTGGAAACACCATATATTTT.

The chain has TRBV4-2 and TRBJ1-2; 8 bases align to TRBD1. CDR3 length equals 20 residues. Germline CDR1 reads LGHNA; CDR2 reads YNFKEQ. Trimming removed 3 bases from V and 0 bases from J; junction bases left unmatched: 18. CDR3 nucleotide sequence: TGTGCCAGCAGCCAGGTTCCCGGGACAGGTGGGAGGCTAGCTAACTATGGCTACACCTTC. Translation gives CASSQVPGTGGRLANYGYTF.

This chain uses TRBV2 with TRBJ1-5, with D unclear. Trimming stripped 3 bases from V and 4 bases from J, with 10 bases between. CDR3 length: 14 residues. The germline CDR1 and CDR2 sequences are SNHLY and FYNNEI. CDR3 in amino acids: CASSDRTLNQPQHF. CDR3 nucleotides: TGTGCCAGCAGTGATCGCACACTAAATCAGCCCCAGCATTTT.

J is TRBJ2-5 and V is TRBV9, with D tentatively TRBD2 (6 bases). V was shortened by 3 bases and J by 4 bases, with 19 bases between the two germline ends. Germline V gene data show CDR1 as SGDLS and CDR2 as YYNGEE. The CDR3 is 16 amino acids. The CDR3 nucleotides are TGTGCCAGCAGCGGCCCGGGAGCGGGTCTTGGAGAGACCCAGTACTTC. It is translated as CASSGPGAGLGETQYF.

The table lists this clone with a few counts. The chain carries TRBV7-2 and TRBJ2-3; TRBD2 agrees at 15 bases. J was trimmed by 9 bases and V by 4 bases; bases with no gene match: 2. The CDR3 covers 14 residues. In germline, CDR1 is SGHTA, CDR2 FQGNSA. Written as DNA, the CDR3 is TGTGCCAGCAGCTCCGGGACTAGCGGGAGGACGCAGTATTTT. It translates to CASSSGTSGRTQYF.

This clone was picked up one time. This chain links TRBV5-1 with TRBJ2-1; a possible D gene is TRBD2 (5 bases). The ends were cut back, 4 bases at V and 4 bases at J, with 18 bases in the middle. Germline loops: CDR1 SGHRS, CDR2 YFSETQ. The CDR3 spans 16 residues. Here the CDR3 DNA reads TGCGCCAGCAGCCCCGGAGGTAGCGCGAGTTACAATGAGCAGTTCTTC. It translates to CASSPGGSASYNEQFF.

This rearrangement joins TRBV18 to TRBJ1-1, with 7 nucleotides matching TRBD1. The CDR3 totals 12 residues. Germline CDR1 and CDR2: KGHSH and LQKENI. Losses at the gene ends were 6 bases for V and 6 bases for J; bases not matched to a gene: 4. The CDR3 here is CASSQTGSEAFF. The CDR3 DNA reads TGTGCCAGCTCCCAGACAGGGTCTGAAGCTTTCTTT.

The V gene is TRBV27, the J gene TRBJ2-3, with D possibly TRBD1 on 5 matching bases. V lost 6 bases and J 2 bases, leaving 9 bases between the germline ends. The germline V gene has CDR1 MNHEY and CDR2 SMNVEV (reference sequence). CDR3 length equals 13 residues. CDR3 coding DNA: TGTGCCAGCAGGGGGCGGATCACAGATACGCAGTATTTT. It is translated as CASRGRITDTQYF.

The chain combines TRBV19 with TRBJ1-4, with unresolved D. Trimming took 7 bases from V and 7 from J, leaving 10 bases between them. This CDR3 has 12 amino acids. Germline V gene sequence: CDR1 LNHDA, CDR2 SQIVND (reference sequence). CDR3 sequence reads: CASISSGEKLFF. The CDR3 DNA reads as TGTGCCAGTATATCGAGCGGTGAAAAACTGTTTTTT.

DNA of the CDR3: TGTGCCAGCAGTGAAGTCAAGGGGGCAGGGGAGCTGTTTTTT. Residues: CASSEVKGAGELFF. V is TRBV2 and J is TRBJ2-2; 7 bases are a match to TRBD1. The CDR3 spans 14 residues. V dropped 1 base and J dropped 8; count of bases not matched to a gene: 4. Germline CDR1 is SNHLY and CDR2 is FYNNEI.

The chain combines TRBV10-2 with TRBJ1-2; D gene unclear. Germline V lookup: CDR1 WSHSY, CDR2 SAAADI. This CDR3 spans 14 amino acids. Trimming took 5 bases from V and 0 from J, leaving 10 bases between them. CDR3 sequence: CASSPTDPNYGYTF. CDR3 DNA: TGCGCCAGCAGTCCCACAGACCCTAACTATGGCTACACCTTC.

The chain couples TRBV7-2 to TRBJ1-5, with D uncertain. Looked up from germline, CDR1 is SGHTA and CDR2 is FQGNSA. The CDR3 is 14 residues long. V gave up 5 bases and J gave up 0 bases, with 8 bases separating them. CDR3 in amino acids: CASSRHLSNQPQHF. The CDR3 DNA sequence: TGTGCCAGCAGCAGACACCTTAGCAATCAGCCCCAGCATTTT.

This clone was observed a few times. The J gene is TRBJ1-3, the V gene TRBV30; D is undetermined. V was cut by 0 bases and J by 0 bases, with 9 bases left in between. CDR3 length: 15 amino acids. The germline V gene encodes CDR1 GTSNPN and CDR2 SVGIG (reference sequence). CDR3 sequence (DNA): TGTGCCTGGAGTGTTAAGACATTCTCTGGAAACACCATATATTTT. Translated: CAWSVKTFSGNTIYF.

V and J are TRBV6-1 and TRBJ1-1, with 9 bases lining up with TRBD1. Trimming removed 7 bases from V and 4 bases from J; junction bases left unmatched: 7. The CDR3 loop spans 14 amino acids. Germline CDR1 and CDR2: MNHNS and SASEGT. The CDR3 DNA is TGTGCCAGCAATCCCGGGACAGGGACCACTGAAGCTTTCTTT. It translates to CASNPGTGTTEAFF.

As DNA, the CDR3 is TGTGCCAGCAGTTACTCCGACAGTAGCAATCAGCCCCAGCATTTT. Its protein is CASSYSDSSNQPQHF. The J gene is TRBJ1-5, the V gene TRBV6-6, with D perhaps TRBD1 (5 bases). This CDR3 region has 15 residues. Germline V lookup: CDR1 MNHNY, CDR2 SVGAGI (reference sequence). Deletions cut 0 bases from V and 0 bases from J, with 6 bases between.